This T cell receptor (beta chain) came from a study of identical twins (TCRdb year 2016). Broadly, across the study: The study deep-sequenced TCR alpha and beta repertoires from monozygotic twins, unrelated adults of various ages and cord blood to test whether fetal clonotypes persist. To rule out contamination, replicate twin experiments were performed at different times with different library preparation protocols. What the research found in general, with its limitations: Compared with coincidental sharing between unrelated individuals, out-of-frame TCR alpha sequences shared between twins had an excess of sequences with low generation probability. Invariant T cells such as MAIT and iNKT could partly confound zero-insertion analyses, though diverse VJ usage argued against this for most clonotypes. Recombination models systematically underestimated out-of-frame TCR alpha sharing in monozygotic twins but agreed with sharing between unrelated individuals. A weaker excess of twin sharing was found in beta out-of-frame sequences because the signal-to-noise ratio was lowered by fewer shared sequences. Because the same donors could not be followed over many years, conclusions were based on cross-sectional statistical analysis. Fewer insertions were carried by abundant cord blood beta clonotypes, a similar but weaker trend appeared in young adult naive repertoires, and no such trend appeared in memory repertoires.

Worth noting for this clonotype: Its antigen has not been determined. Nothing much larger sits one base from this clone, and base qualities are not available.

Library preparation used 5' RACE. The data were produced on an Illumina HiSeq 2000. Template switching introduced a universal primer binding site; the final cDNA contained a unique molecular identifier, enabling accurate counting of TCR cDNA molecules. First-strand cDNA for TCR alpha and beta chains was synthesized from specific primers in the conserved constant-segment region. To control for contamination, every cDNA library was double barcoded, receiving both a SMART-Mk sample barcode and Illumina barcodes. TruSeq adapter sequences, together with Illumina sample barcodes, were added in two successive PCR steps. Sequencing of the TCR alpha and beta cDNA libraries was done on the Illumina HiSeq platform using custom primers. The published analysis was carried out like this. MiGEC was used to process raw reads and extract unique molecular identifiers, and MiXCR was used to find CDR3 positions. For each individual, recombination models were inferred using an EM algorithm with the repgenHMM and IGoR tools. The tcR package in R was used for shared clonotype analysis, with sharing normalized by the product of cloneset sizes. Out-of-frame nonproductive sequences were analyzed to study raw recombination free of thymic and clonal selection effects. TCRdb reprocessed the public reads (quality trimming at Q25 with fastp, clone calling with MiXCR) and kept in-frame beta chains. Rows with a matching CDR3 protein are joined into one entry that keeps the most common DNA and genes. What appears here as the V and J calls and clone size reflects TCRdb's work, not the paper's. The sample contains about 660,000 distinct CDR3 sequences, over 8.5% of them found a single time. The ten largest clonotypes hold approximately 0.96% of the sample.

A distance of 11 bases separates the germline ends of V and J, which lose 8 bases and 0 bases respectively. As encoded in the germline V gene, CDR1 is MDHEN while CDR2 is SYDVKM. Including the terminal cysteine and phenylalanine, the CDR3 comprises 13 residues. The retained sequence is limited to the CDR3, 39 bases, with the frame set at the first base. Every donor in the study was a healthy Caucasian. Three pairs of female monozygotic twins, all aged about 18 to 30 years, made up the twin cohort. RNA for TCR libraries was isolated from peripheral blood mononuclear cells. This sample also belongs to another study, concerning yellow fever vaccine responses in identical twins. The second study reports: The authors reported that the T cell response to vaccination in identical twins appeared partly convergent and partly personalized. The study precisely tracked vaccine-responding T cell clones in identical twins.

The receptor was isolated from a woman between 18 and 29 years old in good health. Sequenced input: PBMCs. The rearranged chain carries TRBV28 and TRBJ2-7, with the D gene uncertain. The nucleotide sequence reads as follows: TGTGCCAGCGGTGACGTGCACTCCTACGAGCAGTACTTC. Its protein is CASGDVHSYEQYF.